The rows below give T cell receptor beta chains drawn from one sample of a study of blood T cell repertoires in COVID-19. Sequenced by immunoSEQ multiplex PCR; TCRdb stores in-frame clones only, minus some. The sample lists about 360,000 clones, roughly 86% seen once, with 1% to 1.5% in the top ten. The material sequenced was PBMCs or T cells enriched from blood (not recorded which). The receptors stem from a man younger than 45 who had recovered from COVID-19. CDR3s leave out the opening cysteine and the closing phenylalanine or tryptophan. Size is stated for part of the rows, as once, few or many counts, or as a class when the clone is expanded.

j_gene	v_gene	abundance	CDR3aa
TRBJ1-5	TRBV20-1	NA	SASPLTANQPQH
TRBJ1-3	TRBV27	NA	ASSSTGAHSGNTIY
TRBJ2-1	TRBV7-9	NA	ASEGAGASYNEQF
TRBJ2-7	TRBV29-1	NA	SVIPGDRGGEQY
TRBJ1-1	TRBV12-5	once	ASRRQPNTEAF
TRBJ1-1	TRBV19	NA	ARSVPNTEAF
TRBJ2-4	TRBV5-1	NA	ASSLTGIDGIQY
TRBJ1-1	TRBV19	NA	ASSLGQNTEAF
TRBJ1-1	TRBV18	NA	ASSLTGDLTEAF
TRBJ1-5	TRBV24-1	NA	ATSAAGSNQPQH
TRBJ2-5	TRBV2	NA	ASSERREVTQY
TRBJ1-2	TRBV19	NA	ASSSRDRAEANYGYT
TRBJ1-5	TRBV4-1	few	ASSLTLGTGLSNQPQH
TRBJ1-4	TRBV2	few	ASSERGQGEEKLF
TRBJ2-7	TRBV2	once	ASSETGTGSHEQY
TRBJ2-7	TRBV5-1	NA	ASTNSQGVDEQY
TRBJ1-1	TRBV12-3/TRBV12-4	NA	ASGGAEAF
TRBJ2-7	TRBV7-9	NA	ASVGQGGYEQY
TRBJ2-2	TRBV6-2/TRBV6-3	NA	ASSYESLWGRTGELF
TRBJ2-1	TRBV27	NA	ASSSSLAGAFNEQF
TRBJ1-5	TRBV19	NA	ASSLVGADQPQH
TRBJ2-5	TRBV11-1	NA	ASSRYSGQETQY
TRBJ2-7	TRBV27	NA	ASSRQGRSYEQY
TRBJ1-2	TRBV19	NA	ASSTDKLTNYGYT
TRBJ2-2	TRBV10-3	NA	ATAGQGQTGELF
TRBJ2-7	TRBV6-5	once	ASEGGETYEQY
TRBJ1-2	TRBV18	NA	ASSPRGGYGYT
TRBJ2-5	TRBV6-5	NA	ASSRRASTETQY